This T cell receptor beta chain was sequenced during a study of blood T cells in healthy people across ages (dated by TCRdb to between 2014 and 2016). Regarding the research as a whole: In model experiments, template switching captured roughly one uniquely barcoded TCR beta cDNA molecule for every two T cells. The study measured age-related changes in TCR beta repertoire diversity using deep sequencing normalized with unique cDNA molecular identifiers. Donors were grouped into four age groups: young (average about 15 years), middle-aged (roughly 38), aged (approximately 58) and long-lived (about 89). To avoid experimental bias, donors of different ages were distributed randomly across sequencing lanes. Using the same blood draw, the study looked at two additional independent replicas of 1 million unique cDNA reads for two donors, one aged 18 to 30 and the other aged 80 or older.

The approximately 39 donors, aged roughly 6 to 100 years, were systemically healthy Caucasian individuals from Russia. Roughly 9.5 milliliters of peripheral blood were drawn from each donor into EDTA-treated Vacutainer tubes. Ficoll-Paque density-gradient centrifugation was used to isolate PBMCs, with at least 6 million per sample. Trizol reagent was used to extract total RNA from the PBMCs, yielding at least 6 micrograms per sample. Naive CD45RAhigh/CD27high T cell percentages were measured by flow cytometry on a PBMC aliquot from every donor. General findings and caveats noted by the study authors: Donor CMV infection status was unknown, potentially confounding age-related changes in expanded clonotypes. Estimates of total diversity based on one million sequenced T cells were considered lower bounds and underestimates. Because profiling used bulk unsorted PBMCs, naive and antigen-experienced compartments could not be compared conclusively. Compared with the aged group, more naive CD4+ T cells, fewer expanded clones and increased TCR diversity were shown by the long-lived group, suggesting age selection. As age increased, observed TCR beta diversity per million T cells dropped in a roughly linear way, and a significant reduction was already evident by age 40. The percentage of naive T cells measured by flow cytometry correlated strongly with observed TCR beta diversity.

Relative to germline, V is missing 6 bases and J is missing 5 bases, with 11 bases of the junction outside any gene match. From the cysteine through the phenylalanine, the CDR3 covers 14 amino acids. Just CDR3 DNA is preserved here, 42 bases in frame from base 1. The germline V gene (reference sequence) gives CDR1 as DFQATT and CDR2 as SNEGSKA. Library construction relied on 5' RACE. Data came from an Illumina HiSeq 2500. A second PCR of about 7 to 12 cycles was run with a J-beta primer mix and a sample-barcoded 5' primer. A unique molecular identifier was introduced onto each TCR beta cDNA molecule by a template-switch 5' adaptor carrying 12 random nucleotides. Each sample yielded at least 3 million CDR3-containing paired-end reads. First-strand cDNA was synthesized from all RNA with the Mint cDNA synthesis kit, primed by a TRBC-specific oligonucleotide. After uracil-DNA glycosylase treatment, a first 18-cycle PCR used universal primers M1SS and BC2_uni_R on all cDNA. Per the original workflow: Normalization of each sample was performed by random selection of 1 million high-quality reads, each carrying a distinct molecular identifier. Reads sharing molecular identifiers were discarded rather than binned into consensus sequences. MiTCR, with a Q25 quality threshold and the strictest error-elimination algorithm, was used for CDR3 identification, clonotype clustering and error correction. A nonparametric unseen species model with Euler transformation was used to estimate a lower bound on total TCR beta diversity. TCRdb itself trimmed the public reads at Q25 with fastp, ran MiXCR and retained productive beta chains. Entries are consolidated by CDR3 protein sequence, retaining the most common genes and DNA. What appears here as the V and J calls and clone size reflects TCRdb's work, not the paper's. This sample lists about 900,000 distinct CDR3 sequences; around 46% were detected once. The ten most abundant clones make up 13% of the sample.

This clonotype was recorded a few times. The specificity of this receptor is unknown. The input lacks base qualities; no much larger clone sits a single base away. The sequence was obtained from a man younger than 40 in good health. The chain employs TRBV20-1 and TRBJ2-5; 8 central nucleotides agree with TRBD1. Input material: blood. The sequence in DNA is TGCAGTGCCAGGACAGGGAAAGAGAGGGAGACCCAGTACTTC. Translated, this gives CSARTGKERETQYF.